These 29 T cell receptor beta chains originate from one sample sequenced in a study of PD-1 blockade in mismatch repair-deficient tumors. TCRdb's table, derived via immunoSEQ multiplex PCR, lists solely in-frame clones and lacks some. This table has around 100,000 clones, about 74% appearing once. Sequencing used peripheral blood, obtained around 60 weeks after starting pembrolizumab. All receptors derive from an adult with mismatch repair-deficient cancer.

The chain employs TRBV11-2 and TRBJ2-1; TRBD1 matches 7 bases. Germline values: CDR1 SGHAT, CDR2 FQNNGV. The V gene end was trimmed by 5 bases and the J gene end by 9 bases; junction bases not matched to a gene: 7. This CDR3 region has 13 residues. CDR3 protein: CASSTRTGSEQFF. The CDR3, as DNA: TGTGCCAGCAGCACCCGGACAGGCTCTGAGCAGTTCTTC.

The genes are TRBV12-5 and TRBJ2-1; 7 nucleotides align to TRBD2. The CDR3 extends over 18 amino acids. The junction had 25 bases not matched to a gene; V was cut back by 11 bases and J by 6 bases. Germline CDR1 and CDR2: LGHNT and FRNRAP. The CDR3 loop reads CAGVGRPARWEGFNEQFF. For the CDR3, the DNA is TGTGCTGGAGTTGGAAGACCGGCGAGGTGGGAGGGCTTCAATGAGCAGTTCTTC.

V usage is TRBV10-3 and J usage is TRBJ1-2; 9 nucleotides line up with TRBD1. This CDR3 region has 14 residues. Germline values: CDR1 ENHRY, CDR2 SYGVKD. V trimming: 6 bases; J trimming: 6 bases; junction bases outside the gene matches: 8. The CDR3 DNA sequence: TGTGCCATCAGGAAACAGGGGGCGTCCAATGGCTACACCTTC. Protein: CAIRKQGASNGYTF.

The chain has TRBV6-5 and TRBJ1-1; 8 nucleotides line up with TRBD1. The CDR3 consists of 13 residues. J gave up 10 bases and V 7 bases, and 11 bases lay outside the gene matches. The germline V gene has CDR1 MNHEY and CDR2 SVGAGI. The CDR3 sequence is CASISTGGGGAFF. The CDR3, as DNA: TGTGCCAGCATCTCTACAGGGGGTGGTGGAGCTTTCTTT.

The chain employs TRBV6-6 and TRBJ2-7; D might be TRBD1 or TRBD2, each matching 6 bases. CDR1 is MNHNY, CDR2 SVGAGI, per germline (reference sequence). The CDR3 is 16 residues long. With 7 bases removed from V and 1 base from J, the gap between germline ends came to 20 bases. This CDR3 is CASTYLGGGGSYEQYF. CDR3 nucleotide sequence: TGTGCCAGCACCTACTTAGGGGGAGGAGGATCCTACGAGCAGTACTTC.

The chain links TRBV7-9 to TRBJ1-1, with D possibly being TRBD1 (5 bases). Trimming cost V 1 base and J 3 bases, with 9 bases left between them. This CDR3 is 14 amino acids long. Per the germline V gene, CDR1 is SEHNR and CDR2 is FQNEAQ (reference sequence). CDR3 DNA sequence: TGTGCCAGCAGCTTAGGACAGTCAGACACTGAAGCTTTCTTT. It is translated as CASSLGQSDTEAFF.

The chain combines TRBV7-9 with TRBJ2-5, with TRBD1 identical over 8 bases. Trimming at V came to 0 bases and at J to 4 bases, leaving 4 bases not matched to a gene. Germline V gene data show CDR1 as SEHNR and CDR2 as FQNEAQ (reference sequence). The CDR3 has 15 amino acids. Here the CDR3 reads CASSLARGRPETQYF. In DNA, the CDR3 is TGTGCCAGCAGCTTAGCCAGGGGGCGCCCAGAGACCCAGTACTTC. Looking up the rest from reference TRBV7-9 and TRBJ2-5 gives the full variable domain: DTGVSQNPRHKITKRGQNVTFRCDPISEHNRLYWYRQTLGQGPEFLTYFQNEAQLEKSRLLSDRFSAERPKGSFSTLEIQRTEQGDSAMYLCASSLARGRPETQYFGPGTRLLVL.

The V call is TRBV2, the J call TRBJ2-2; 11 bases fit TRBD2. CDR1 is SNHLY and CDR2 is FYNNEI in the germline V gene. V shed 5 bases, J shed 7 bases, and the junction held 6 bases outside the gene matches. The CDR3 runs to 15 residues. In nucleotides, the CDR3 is TGTGCCAGCAGTCCTAGACTAGCGGGACGCGGGGAGCTGTTTTTT. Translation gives CASSPRLAGRGELFF.

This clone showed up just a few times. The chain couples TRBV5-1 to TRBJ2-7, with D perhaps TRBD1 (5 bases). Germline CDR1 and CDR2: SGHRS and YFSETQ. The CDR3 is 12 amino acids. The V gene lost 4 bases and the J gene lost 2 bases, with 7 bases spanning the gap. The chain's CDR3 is CASSQDTYEQYF. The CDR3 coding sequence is TGCGCCAGCAGCCAGGACACCTACGAGCAGTACTTC.

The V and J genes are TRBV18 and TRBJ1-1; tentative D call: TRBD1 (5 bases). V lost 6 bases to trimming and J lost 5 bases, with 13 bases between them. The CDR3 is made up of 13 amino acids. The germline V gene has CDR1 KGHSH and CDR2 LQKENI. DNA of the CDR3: TGTGCCAGCTCCGGGGCTCGGGGGACTGAAGCTTTCTTT. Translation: CASSGARGTEAFF.

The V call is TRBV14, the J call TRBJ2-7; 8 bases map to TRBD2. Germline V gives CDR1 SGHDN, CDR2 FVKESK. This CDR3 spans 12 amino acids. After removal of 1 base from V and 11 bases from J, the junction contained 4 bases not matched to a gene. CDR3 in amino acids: CASSQASGLEYF. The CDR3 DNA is TGTGCCAGCAGCCAAGCGTCGGGACTAGAGTACTTC.

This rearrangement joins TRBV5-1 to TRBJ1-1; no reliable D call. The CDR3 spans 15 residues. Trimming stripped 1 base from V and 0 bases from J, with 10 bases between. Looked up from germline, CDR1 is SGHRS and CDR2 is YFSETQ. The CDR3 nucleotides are TGCGCCAGCAGCTTGTCTTCCGTGATGAACACTGAAGCTTTCTTT. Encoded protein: CASSLSSVMNTEAFF.

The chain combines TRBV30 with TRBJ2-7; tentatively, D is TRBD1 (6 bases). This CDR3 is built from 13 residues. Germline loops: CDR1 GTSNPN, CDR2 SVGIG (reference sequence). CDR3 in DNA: TGTGCAGGGGGACCGTCGACAACCTACGAGCAGTACTTC. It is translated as CAGGPSTTYEQYF. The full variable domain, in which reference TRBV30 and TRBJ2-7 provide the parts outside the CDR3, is SQTIHQWPATLVQPVGSPLSLECTVEGTSNPNLYWYRQAAGRGLQLLFYSVGIGQISSEVPQNLSASRPQDRQFILSSKKLLLSDSGFYLCAGGPSTTYEQYFGPGTRLTVT.

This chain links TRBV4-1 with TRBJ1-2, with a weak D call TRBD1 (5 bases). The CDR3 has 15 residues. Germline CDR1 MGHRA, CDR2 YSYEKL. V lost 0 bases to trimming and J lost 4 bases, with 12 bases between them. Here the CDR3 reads CASSQDLTVSYGYTF. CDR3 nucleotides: TGCGCCAGCAGCCAAGATCTGACAGTTTCCTATGGCTACACCTTC.

CDR3 protein: CASNAGGAPEKLFF. CDR3 nucleotide sequence: TGTGCCAGCAACGCAGGGGGCGCCCCGGAAAAACTGTTTTTT. The rearrangement links TRBV9 to TRBJ1-4, with 8 bases that match TRBD1. The germline CDR1 and CDR2 sequences are SGDLS and YYNGEE. Germline trimming cut 6 bases from V and 8 bases from J; bases unmatched to any gene: 9. The CDR3 spans 14 residues.

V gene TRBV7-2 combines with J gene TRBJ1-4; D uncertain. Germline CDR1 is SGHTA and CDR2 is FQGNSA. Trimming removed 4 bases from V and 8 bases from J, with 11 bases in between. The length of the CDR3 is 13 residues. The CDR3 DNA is TGTGCCAGCAGCTCCGGGGTTCGGGAAAAACTGTTTTTT. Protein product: CASSSGVREKLFF.

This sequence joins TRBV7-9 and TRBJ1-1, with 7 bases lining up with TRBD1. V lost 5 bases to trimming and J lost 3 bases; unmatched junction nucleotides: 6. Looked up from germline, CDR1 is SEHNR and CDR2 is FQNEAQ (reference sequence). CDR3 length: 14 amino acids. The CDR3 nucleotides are TGTGCCAGCAGCCCGGACAGGACAGACACTGAAGCTTTCTTT. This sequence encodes CASSPDRTDTEAFF.

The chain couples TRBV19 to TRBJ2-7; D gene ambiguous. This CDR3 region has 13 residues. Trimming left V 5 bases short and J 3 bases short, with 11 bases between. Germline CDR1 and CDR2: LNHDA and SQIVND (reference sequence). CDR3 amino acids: CASSPGPIYEQYF. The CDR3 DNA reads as TGTGCCAGTAGTCCCGGACCAATCTACGAGCAGTACTTC.

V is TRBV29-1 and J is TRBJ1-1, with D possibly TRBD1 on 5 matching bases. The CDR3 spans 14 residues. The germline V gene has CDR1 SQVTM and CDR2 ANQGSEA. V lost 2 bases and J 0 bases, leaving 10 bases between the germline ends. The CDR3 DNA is TGCAGCGTTGAACCCCCAGGGCTGAACACTGAAGCTTTCTTT. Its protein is CSVEPPGLNTEAFF.

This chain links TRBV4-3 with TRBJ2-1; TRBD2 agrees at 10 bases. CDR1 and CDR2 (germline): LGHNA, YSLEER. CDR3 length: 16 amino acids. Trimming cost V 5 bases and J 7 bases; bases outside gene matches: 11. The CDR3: CASSERTSGGPNEQFF. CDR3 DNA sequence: TGCGCCAGCAGCGAACGGACTAGCGGTGGGCCGAATGAGCAGTTCTTC.

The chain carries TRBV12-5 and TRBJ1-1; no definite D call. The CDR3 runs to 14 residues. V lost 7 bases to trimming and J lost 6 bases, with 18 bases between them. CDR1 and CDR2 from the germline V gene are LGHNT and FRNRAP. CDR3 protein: CASAGEPLRAEAFF. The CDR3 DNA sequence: TGTGCTAGTGCCGGAGAACCGCTGAGGGCTGAAGCTTTCTTT.

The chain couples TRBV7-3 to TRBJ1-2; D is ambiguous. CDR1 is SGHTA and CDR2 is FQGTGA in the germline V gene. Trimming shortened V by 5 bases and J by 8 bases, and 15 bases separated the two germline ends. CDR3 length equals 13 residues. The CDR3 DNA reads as TGTGCCAGCAGCCCTACCGCCTCTGGAGGCTACACCTTC. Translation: CASSPTASGGYTF. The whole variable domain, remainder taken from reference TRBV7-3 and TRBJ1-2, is GAGVSQTPSNKVTEKGKYVELRCDPISGHTALYWYRQSLGQGPEFLIYFQGTGAADDSGLPNDRFFAVRPEGSVSTLKIQRTERGDSAVYLCASSPTASGGYTFGSGTRLTVV.

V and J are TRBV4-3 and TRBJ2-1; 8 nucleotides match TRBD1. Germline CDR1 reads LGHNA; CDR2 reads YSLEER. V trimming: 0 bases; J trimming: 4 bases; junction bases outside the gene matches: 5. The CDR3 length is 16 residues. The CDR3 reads CASSQDLGQGYNEQFF. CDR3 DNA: TGCGCCAGCAGCCAAGATCTAGGACAGGGTTACAATGAGCAGTTCTTC.

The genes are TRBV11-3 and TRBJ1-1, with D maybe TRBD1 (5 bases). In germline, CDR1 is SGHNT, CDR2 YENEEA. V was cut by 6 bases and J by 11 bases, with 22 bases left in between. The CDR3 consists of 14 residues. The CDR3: CASSNRPSGFEAFF. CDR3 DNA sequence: TGTGCCAGCAGTAACCGGCCTTCAGGGTTTGAGGCTTTCTTT.

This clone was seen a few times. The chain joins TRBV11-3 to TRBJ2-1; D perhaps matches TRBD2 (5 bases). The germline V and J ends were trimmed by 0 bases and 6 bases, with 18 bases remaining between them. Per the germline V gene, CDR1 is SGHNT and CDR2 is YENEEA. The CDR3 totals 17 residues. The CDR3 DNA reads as TGTGCCAGCAGCTTAGAGGGTATGCGGGCAGGTTCCAATGAGCAGTTCTTC. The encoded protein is CASSLEGMRAGSNEQFF.

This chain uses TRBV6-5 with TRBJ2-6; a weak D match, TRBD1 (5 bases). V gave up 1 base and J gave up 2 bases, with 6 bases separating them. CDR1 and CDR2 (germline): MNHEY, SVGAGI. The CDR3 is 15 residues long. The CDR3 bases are TGTGCCAGCAGTTACTGGGGCGCTGGGGCCAACGTCCTGACTTTC. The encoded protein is CASSYWGAGANVLTF.

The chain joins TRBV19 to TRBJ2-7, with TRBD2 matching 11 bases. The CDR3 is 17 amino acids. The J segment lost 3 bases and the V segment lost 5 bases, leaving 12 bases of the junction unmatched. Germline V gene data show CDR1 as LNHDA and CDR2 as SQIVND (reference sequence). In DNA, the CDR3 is TGTGCCAGTAGTTTAAGACTAGCGGGAACATTTGGCTACGAGCAGTACTTC. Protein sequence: CASSLRLAGTFGYEQYF.

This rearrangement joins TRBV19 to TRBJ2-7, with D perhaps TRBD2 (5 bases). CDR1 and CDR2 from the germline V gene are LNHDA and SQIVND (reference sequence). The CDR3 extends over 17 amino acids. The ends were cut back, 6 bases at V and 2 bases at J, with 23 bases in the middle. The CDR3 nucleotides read TGTGCCAGTAGCCCCGGAAGCGAGGGATGGGATCCCTACGAGCAGTACTTC. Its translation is CASSPGSEGWDPYEQYF.

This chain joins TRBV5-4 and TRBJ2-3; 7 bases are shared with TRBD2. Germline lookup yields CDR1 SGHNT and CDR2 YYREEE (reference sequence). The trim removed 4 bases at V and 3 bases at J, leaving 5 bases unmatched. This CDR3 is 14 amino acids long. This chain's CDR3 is CASSRSAGTDTQYF. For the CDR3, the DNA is TGTGCCAGCAGCCGATCAGCGGGAACAGATACGCAGTATTTT.